A selection of T cell receptor beta chains follows, all from one sample in a study of T cell responses to AZD1222 COVID-19 vaccine. The repertoire was sequenced with immunoSEQ multiplex PCR; TCRdb's copy has only in-frame clones and lacks some. The table records about 120,000 clones, around 92% of them present only once. Specimen: peripheral blood, collected on day 0 of AZD1222 vaccination. These receptors all stem from an adult in good health. Both conserved end residues are part of each CDR3. Fields, in order: CDR3 protein, CDR3 DNA, J gene, D gene, clone size, V gene, CDR3 length. A D gene is named only where the DNA matches it firmly. Clone size is shown for a subset of rows, as once, few, many or a class of expanded clone.

CDR3aa: CASTPLIGDYGYTF; CDR3nt: TGTGCCAGCACCCCCCTGATAGGTGACTATGGCTACACCTTC; j_gene: TRBJ1-2; d_gene: .; abundance: .; v_gene: TRBV27; len: 14
CDR3aa: CASSPWDRSYEQYF; CDR3nt: TGTGCCAGCAGCCCTTGGGACAGGAGCTACGAGCAGTACTTC; j_gene: TRBJ2-7; d_gene: TRBD1; abundance: .; v_gene: TRBV9; len: 14
CDR3aa: CASSVGAGAIDEQFF; CDR3nt: TGTGCCAGCAGTGTCGGAGCGGGAGCTATTGATGAGCAGTTCTTC; j_gene: TRBJ2-1; d_gene: TRBD2; abundance: .; v_gene: TRBV6-2/TRBV6-3; len: 15
CDR3aa: CASSLDLRGRGRTNEKLFF; CDR3nt: TGTGCCAGCAGCTTAGATTTAAGGGGTCGAGGGAGAACTAATGAAAAACTGTTTTTT; j_gene: TRBJ1-4; d_gene: .; abundance: .; v_gene: TRBV11-2; len: 19
CDR3aa: CATSDSTPGEGSDEQFF; CDR3nt: TGTGCCACCAGTGATTCGACTCCGGGAGAGGGCTCTGATGAGCAGTTCTTC; j_gene: TRBJ2-1; d_gene: .; abundance: .; v_gene: TRBV24-1; len: 17
CDR3aa: CAWSYRGYSNQPQHF; CDR3nt: TGTGCCTGGAGTTACAGGGGATACAGCAATCAGCCCCAGCATTTT; j_gene: TRBJ1-5; d_gene: TRBD1; abundance: .; v_gene: TRBV30; len: 15
CDR3aa: CASSLSASSYEQYF; CDR3nt: TGTGCCAGCAGTTTATCCGCGAGCTCCTACGAGCAGTACTTC; j_gene: TRBJ2-7; d_gene: .; abundance: .; v_gene: TRBV6-2/TRBV6-3; len: 14
CDR3aa: CASKDPTSGKSDEQFF; CDR3nt: TGTGCCAGCAAAGACCCGACTAGCGGGAAGAGCGATGAGCAGTTCTTC; j_gene: TRBJ2-1; d_gene: TRBD2; abundance: .; v_gene: TRBV9; len: 16
CDR3aa: CASSPSGQGNYGYTF; CDR3nt: TGTGCCAGCAGTCCTTCGGGACAGGGGAACTATGGCTACACCTTC; j_gene: TRBJ1-2; d_gene: TRBD1; abundance: .; v_gene: TRBV28; len: 15
CDR3aa: CASSLGWQVNTEAFF; CDR3nt: TGTGCCAGCAGCTTAGGGTGGCAGGTGAACACTGAAGCTTTCTTT; j_gene: TRBJ1-1; d_gene: .; abundance: .; v_gene: TRBV11-2; len: 15
CDR3aa: CSVTGTGKTDTQYF; CDR3nt: TGCAGCGTGACCGGGACAGGGAAAACAGATACGCAGTATTTT; j_gene: TRBJ2-3; d_gene: TRBD1; abundance: .; v_gene: TRBV29-1; len: 14
CDR3aa: CASSRPDYPAYNEQFF; CDR3nt: TGTGCCAGCAGCCGCCCGGACTATCCCGCCTACAATGAGCAGTTCTTC; j_gene: TRBJ2-1; d_gene: .; abundance: .; v_gene: TRBV3-1/TRBV3-2; len: 16
CDR3aa: CASSSRSEQFF; CDR3nt: TGTGCCAGCAGCTCTAGGAGTGAGCAGTTCTTC; j_gene: TRBJ2-1; d_gene: .; abundance: .; v_gene: TRBV5-4; len: 11
CDR3aa: CASSFNGDYTF; CDR3nt: TGTGCCAGCAGTTTTAACGGGGACTACACCTTC; j_gene: TRBJ1-2; d_gene: .; abundance: .; v_gene: TRBV12-3/TRBV12-4; len: 11
CDR3aa: CASSLGTQGIYEQYF; CDR3nt: TGTGCCAGCAGCTTAGGTACCCAGGGGATCTACGAGCAGTACTTC; j_gene: TRBJ2-7; d_gene: .; abundance: .; v_gene: TRBV11-2; len: 15
CDR3aa: CASSFPGGPPEQYF; CDR3nt: TGTGCCAGCAGCTTCCCAGGGGGCCCGCCGGAGCAGTACTTC; j_gene: TRBJ2-7; d_gene: TRBD1; abundance: .; v_gene: TRBV5-6; len: 14
CDR3aa: CSVASTGVNSPLHF; CDR3nt: TGCAGCGTTGCTAGTACAGGGGTAAATTCACCCCTCCACTTT; j_gene: TRBJ1-6; d_gene: TRBD1; abundance: .; v_gene: TRBV29-1; len: 14
CDR3aa: CSVTMEVASTYEQYF; CDR3nt: TGCAGCGTGACGATGGAGGTAGCGTCTACCTACGAGCAGTACTTC; j_gene: TRBJ2-7; d_gene: .; abundance: .; v_gene: TRBV29-1; len: 15
CDR3aa: CASSSRLAANNEQFF; CDR3nt: TGTGCCAGCAGCTCGAGACTAGCGGCGAACAATGAGCAGTTCTTC; j_gene: TRBJ2-1; d_gene: TRBD2; abundance: .; v_gene: TRBV11-2; len: 15
CDR3aa: CASSYRFLQDTDTQYF; CDR3nt: TGTGCCAGCAGTTACCGGTTCTTACAGGACACAGATACGCAGTATTTT; j_gene: TRBJ2-3; d_gene: .; abundance: .; v_gene: TRBV6-5; len: 16
CDR3aa: CASSTTGSTGELFF; CDR3nt: TGTGCCAGTAGTACGACAGGAAGCACCGGGGAGCTGTTTTTT; j_gene: TRBJ2-2; d_gene: .; abundance: .; v_gene: TRBV19; len: 14
CDR3aa: CAGGDATDTQYF; CDR3nt: TGTGCCGGGGGGGACGCCACAGATACGCAGTATTTT; j_gene: TRBJ2-3; d_gene: TRBD2; abundance: .; v_gene: TRBV6-5; len: 12
CDR3aa: CASSLAQATDTQYF; CDR3nt: TGTGCCAGCAGCTTAGCGCAGGCTACAGATACGCAGTATTTT; j_gene: TRBJ2-3; d_gene: .; abundance: few; v_gene: TRBV7-9; len: 14
CDR3aa: CASQPSSNQPQHF; CDR3nt: TGTGCGAGCCAGCCGAGTAGCAATCAGCCCCAGCATTTT; j_gene: TRBJ1-5; d_gene: .; abundance: .; v_gene: TRBV18; len: 13
CDR3aa: CASVFDQGATPGYTF; CDR3nt: TGTGCCAGCGTATTTGATCAGGGGGCGACCCCAGGCTACACCTTC; j_gene: TRBJ1-2; d_gene: TRBD1; abundance: .; v_gene: TRBV2; len: 15
CDR3aa: CASSLGTEDQPQHF; CDR3nt: TGTGCCAGCAGCTTAGGGACCGAAGATCAGCCCCAGCATTTT; j_gene: TRBJ1-5; d_gene: .; abundance: .; v_gene: TRBV5-6; len: 14
CDR3aa: CASNTRGRDTEAFF; CDR3nt: TGTGCCAGTAATACCAGAGGTAGGGACACTGAAGCTTTCTTT; j_gene: TRBJ1-1; d_gene: .; abundance: .; v_gene: TRBV19; len: 14
CDR3aa: CASSARSGGYTF; CDR3nt: TGTGCCAGCAGTGCTAGAAGTGGTGGCTACACCTTC; j_gene: TRBJ1-2; d_gene: .; abundance: .; v_gene: TRBV28; len: 12
CDR3aa: CASSRRDRATDTQYF; CDR3nt: TGTGCCAGCAGCCGCCGGGACAGGGCCACAGATACGCAGTATTTT; j_gene: TRBJ2-3; d_gene: TRBD1; abundance: once; v_gene: TRBV5-4; len: 15
CDR3aa: CASSLDWGGSGDNEQFF; CDR3nt: TGTGCCAGCAGTTTAGACTGGGGCGGGAGCGGCGACAATGAGCAGTTCTTC; j_gene: TRBJ2-1; d_gene: TRBD2; abundance: once; v_gene: TRBV27; len: 17
CDR3aa: CASSLEGLGLSGNTIYF; CDR3nt: TGTGCCAGCAGCCTGGAGGGGTTGGGCTTATCTGGAAACACCATATATTTT; j_gene: TRBJ1-3; d_gene: .; abundance: .; v_gene: TRBV5-6; len: 17
CDR3aa: CAISGDGNTEAFF; CDR3nt: TGTGCCATCAGTGGAGACGGGAACACTGAAGCTTTCTTT; j_gene: TRBJ1-1; d_gene: .; abundance: .; v_gene: TRBV10-3; len: 13
CDR3aa: CASSQAGGGTEAFF; CDR3nt: TGTGCCAGCAGCCAAGCCGGGGGCGGCACTGAAGCTTTCTTT; j_gene: TRBJ1-1; d_gene: .; abundance: .; v_gene: TRBV3-1/TRBV3-2; len: 14
CDR3aa: CASNPDRFDGYTF; CDR3nt: TGTGCCAGCAACCCGGACAGGTTTGATGGCTACACCTTC; j_gene: TRBJ1-2; d_gene: TRBD1; abundance: .; v_gene: TRBV11-3; len: 13
CDR3aa: CASSPDSNYGYTF; CDR3nt: TGTGCCAGCAGCCCGGACAGCAACTATGGCTACACCTTC; j_gene: TRBJ1-2; d_gene: .; abundance: .; v_gene: TRBV11-2; len: 13
CDR3aa: CATTRNYGYTF; CDR3nt: TGTGCCACTACACGTAACTATGGCTACACCTTC; j_gene: TRBJ1-2; d_gene: .; abundance: .; v_gene: TRBV6-5; len: 11
CDR3aa: CASSLAGQPNEKLFF; CDR3nt: TGTGCCAGCAGCTTAGCGGGACAGCCTAATGAAAAACTGTTTTTT; j_gene: TRBJ1-4; d_gene: TRBD1; abundance: .; v_gene: TRBV7-8; len: 15
CDR3aa: CASIPGTSEGNEQFF; CDR3nt: TGTGCCAGCATCCCCGGGACTAGCGAAGGCAATGAGCAGTTCTTC; j_gene: TRBJ2-1; d_gene: TRBD2; abundance: .; v_gene: TRBV6-2/TRBV6-3; len: 15